The 4 T cell receptor beta chains reported below all come from one sample, sequenced in a study of blood T cell repertoires in COVID-19. The repertoire was sequenced with immunoSEQ multiplex PCR; TCRdb's copy has only in-frame clones and lacks some. The profile covers around 230,000 clones, with around 86% appearing a single time and 9.5% to 15% taken by the ten largest. The sample was peripheral blood. The receptors were sampled from a woman aged 60-75 years with active or convalescent COVID-19.

V is TRBV11-2 and J is TRBJ2-5, with 11 nucleotides matching TRBD1. J was trimmed by 4 bases and V by 5 bases; bases with no gene match: 6. Per germline, CDR1 SGHAT and CDR2 FQNNGV. The CDR3 runs to 15 residues. In DNA, the CDR3 is TGTGCCAGCAGCCCTTGGACAGGGGGCTCAGAGACCCAGTACTTC. Translating it yields CASSPWTGGSETQYF.

V is TRBV9 and J is TRBJ2-2; the match to TRBD2 covers 11 bases. Germline loops: CDR1 SGDLS, CDR2 YYNGEE. The CDR3 has 17 amino acids. V was pared by 4 bases and J by 6 bases, with 11 bases of the junction left unmatched. The CDR3 DNA reads TGTGCCAGCAGCTCCAGGACTAGCGGGTTAGGGGCCGGGGAGCTGTTTTTT. This gives the protein CASSSRTSGLGAGELFF.

V is TRBV6-2 or TRBV6-3 and J is TRBJ2-7; TRBD1 matches at 8 bases. Germline loops: CDR1 MNHEY, CDR2 SVGEGT. This CDR3 is built from 14 residues. The junction had 8 bases not matched to a gene; V was cut back by 6 bases and J by 4 bases. In nucleotides, the CDR3 is TGTGCCAGCAGCCGGACAGGGAACGATTACGAGCAGTACTTC. Translating it yields CASSRTGNDYEQYF.

The chain recombines TRBV27 with TRBJ2-7, with a weak D call TRBD1 (5 bases). This CDR3 has 13 amino acids. Trimming stripped 5 bases from V and 3 bases from J, with 11 bases between. Germline values: CDR1 MNHEY, CDR2 SMNVEV (reference sequence). The DNA of the CDR3 is TGTGCCAGCAGTCATGGGGCAGGCTACGAGCAGTACTTC. This gives the protein CASSHGAGYEQYF.